This TCR beta chain came from a study of cytomegalovirus exposure and HLA in healthy donors. Whole-study findings and limits: A later analysis linked a missense DCLRE1C variant to TCR beta V- and J-gene trimming.

Both 60 Vbeta primers and 13 Jbeta primers went into the PCR. Assay used: immunoSEQ multiplex PCR; TCRdb lists only in-frame clones, some missing. The sample gives about 200,000 clones, approximately 80% of which show up once; roughly 1.6% is in the top ten. Points on this clone: Antigen: not known. A read error may account for a junction end that differs from germline.

The sequence came from a woman between 18 and 29 years old in good health and CMV-seronegative. Sequencing input: PBMCs.

Here the CDR3 reads CSSSLSGGAKNIQYF. In DNA, the CDR3 is TGTTCCAGCAGCTTATCAGGGGGAGCCAAAAACATTCAGTACTTC. This chain joins TRBV7-9 and TRBJ2-4, with 7 bases aligning to TRBD1. Germline CDR1 reads SEHNR; CDR2 reads FQNEAQ (reference sequence). The CDR3 contains 15 residues.